This TCR beta chain was sequenced in a study of blood T cell repertoires in COVID-19. CDR1 is MNHEY, CDR2 SMNVEV, per germline (reference sequence). The V and J ends lost 3 bases and 2 bases respectively, with 14 bases between them. The CDR3 covers 15 residues. Adults between about 18 and 89 years of age took part from about 24 US areas. Participants were placed into cohorts based on the clinical history they reported. The authors' processing: From reference gene primer amplification, estimates of nucleated cell counts were derived. Clones were read by immunoSEQ multiplex PCR, and TCRdb kept only the in-frame ones, dropping some. That table furnishes V, J and clone size, whereas the DNA furnished D and trimming. Of about 400,000 clones listed, roughly nine tenths are singletons.

The sequenced sample was PBMCs or T cells enriched from blood (not recorded which). The receptor comes from a woman in her 30s who had recovered from COVID-19. The chain combines TRBV27 with TRBJ2-7; unclear D gene. CDR3 nucleotides: TGTGCCAGCAGTTTCAACAGTGCGTACACCTACGAGCAGTACTTC. Protein: CASSFNSAYTYEQYF.